The sample holds a few counts of the clone carrying this T cell receptor beta chain. The source of the sample is a study of T cell repertoires in cytomegalovirus infection. A single record per CDR3 protein comes from TCRdb applying MiXCR to the reads. Among a few hundred thousand distinct CDR3 sequences listed, approximately 14% were seen once. The specimen sequenced was PBMCs. The receptor's source is a human donor in good health (CMV status not recorded). Some clones in this sample may be carry-over from other donors' samples.

The CDR3 reads CASSYTGLVNEQFF. The CDR3 region has the DNA TGTGCCAGCAGTTACACGGGCTTGGTAAATGAGCAGTTCTTC. The rearrangement uses TRBV6-2 or TRBV6-3 and TRBJ2-1; D gene ambiguous. Germline lookup yields CDR1 MNHEY and CDR2 SVGEGT. This CDR3 is 14 amino acids long. The V end was cut by 2 bases, the J end by 7 bases, with 12 bases between.